This T cell receptor beta chain is drawn from a study of CD8+CD57+ T cells in acquired aplastic anemia. At the level of the study: Quantities of DNA derived from sorted CD4+ and CD8+ cells averaged around 3 ug. General study findings and limits: It was found that almost 30 CD8+ CDR3 sequences were shared between patients and controls.

Genomic DNA templated the TCR beta VDJ and CDR3 profiling. TCRdb reprocessed the reads via MiXCR and lists one record per CDR3 protein. Among about 200,000 distinct CDR3 sequences listed, about 60% were seen once. A single count supports this clonotype. Its antigen is unknown. This CDR3 has 17 amino acids. Germline values: CDR1 SGDLS, CDR2 YYNGEE. Germline trimming cut 4 bases from V and 2 bases from J; bases unmatched to any gene: 13. Patients picked for sequencing had shown CD8+CD57+ cell expansion detected by flow cytometry. Each patient carried a diagnosis of severe acquired aplastic anemia. Blood was sampled before the patients had received any therapy.

The chain is built from TRBV9 and TRBJ2-3; 7 bases align to TRBD2. Sample: sorted CD4+, CD8+, or CD8+CD57+ T cells (not recorded which) from PBMCs. The TCR was taken from a human donor with aplastic anemia. The CDR3 sequence is CASSLNVFGGTTDTQYF. The CDR3 nucleotides are TGTGCCAGCAGCTTAAATGTTTTCGGGGGGACCACAGATACGCAGTATTTT. Full variable domain (rest looked up from reference TRBV9 and TRBJ2-3): DSGVTQTPKHLITATGQRVTLRCSPRSGDLSVYWYQQSLDQGLQFLIQYYNGEERAKGNILERFSAQQFPDLHSELNLSSLELGDSALYFCASSLNVFGGTTDTQYFGPGTRLTVL.